This T cell receptor (beta chain) was sequenced during a study of OX40 agonist ivuxolimab in advanced cancers. Study-level findings and limits: Mean expanded clone counts were higher in CD8+ than CD4+ T cells. Clones of CD4+ and CD8+ blood T cells grew by week 6 at doses of 0.1 to 3.0 mg/kg. What antigens the expanded peripheral T cells recognized was never established.

As regards this clone: Its antigen is unidentified.

Profiling relied on immunoSEQ multiplex PCR, and the TCRdb table lists in-frame clones only, not all of them. This table holds under 70,000 clones, approximately 90% found once. Baseline was the first blood sampling point, followed by cycle 4 day 1 and cycle 7 day 1. Germline lookup yields CDR1 SGHVS and CDR2 FQNEAQ. The CDR3 loop spans 13 amino acids. The V and J ends lost 7 bases and 6 bases respectively, with 14 bases between them. Here the sequenced sample was CD4+ or CD8+ T cells sorted from blood, taken in a trial of the OX40 agonist ivuxolimab. The clonotype originates from an adult with an advanced solid tumor such as melanoma, head and neck, liver or kidney cancer. V is TRBV7-8 and J is TRBJ2-3; the D is unclear. The CDR3 nucleotides are TGTGCCAGCAACCTCTTCTCTGGTGATACGCAGTATTTT. This codes for CASNLFSGDTQYF. Using reference TRBV7-8 and TRBJ2-3 for the parts outside the CDR3, the full variable domain is GAGVSQSPRYKVAKRGQDVALRCDPISGHVSLFWYQQALGQGPEFLTYFQNEAQLDKSGLPSDRFFAERPEGSVSTLKIQRTQQEDSAVYLCASNLFSGDTQYFGPGTRLTVL.